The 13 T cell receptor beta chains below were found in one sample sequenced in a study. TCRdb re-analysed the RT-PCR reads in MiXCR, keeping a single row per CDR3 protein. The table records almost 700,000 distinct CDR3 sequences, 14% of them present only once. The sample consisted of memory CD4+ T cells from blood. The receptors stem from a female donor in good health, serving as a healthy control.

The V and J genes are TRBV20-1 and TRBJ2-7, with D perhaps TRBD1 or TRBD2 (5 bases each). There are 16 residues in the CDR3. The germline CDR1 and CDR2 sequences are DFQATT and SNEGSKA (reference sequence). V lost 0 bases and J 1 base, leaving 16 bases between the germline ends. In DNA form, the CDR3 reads TGCAGTGCTAGAGACCTTCGGGGCTGGGCATCCTACGAGCAGTACTTC. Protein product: CSARDLRGWASYEQYF.

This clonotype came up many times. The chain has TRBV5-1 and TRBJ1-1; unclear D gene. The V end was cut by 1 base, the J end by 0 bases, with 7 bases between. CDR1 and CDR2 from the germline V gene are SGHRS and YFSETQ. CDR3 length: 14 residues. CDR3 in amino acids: CASSLLGLNTEAFF. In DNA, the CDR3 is TGCGCCAGCAGCTTGTTGGGCCTGAACACTGAAGCTTTCTTT. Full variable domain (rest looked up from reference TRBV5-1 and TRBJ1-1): KAGVTQTPRYLIKTRGQQVTLSCSPISGHRSVSWYQQTPGQGLQFLFEYFSETQRNKGNFPGRFSGRQFSNSRSEMNVSTLELGDSALYLCASSLLGLNTEAFFGQGTRLTVV.

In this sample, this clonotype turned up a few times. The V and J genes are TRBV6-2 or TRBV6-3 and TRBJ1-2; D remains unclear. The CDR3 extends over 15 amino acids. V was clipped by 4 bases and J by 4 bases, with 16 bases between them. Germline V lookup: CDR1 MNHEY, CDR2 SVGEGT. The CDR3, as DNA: TGTGCCAGCAGTTCTGCTATCGGCAGGACCTATGGCTACACCTTC. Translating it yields CASSSAIGRTYGYTF.

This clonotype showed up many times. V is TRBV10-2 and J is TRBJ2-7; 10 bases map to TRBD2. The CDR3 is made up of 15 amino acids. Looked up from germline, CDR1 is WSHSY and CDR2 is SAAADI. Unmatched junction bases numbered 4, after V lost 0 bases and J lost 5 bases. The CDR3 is CASSESSGRINEQYF. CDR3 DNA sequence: TGCGCCAGCAGTGAGTCTAGCGGGAGGATCAACGAGCAGTACTTC.

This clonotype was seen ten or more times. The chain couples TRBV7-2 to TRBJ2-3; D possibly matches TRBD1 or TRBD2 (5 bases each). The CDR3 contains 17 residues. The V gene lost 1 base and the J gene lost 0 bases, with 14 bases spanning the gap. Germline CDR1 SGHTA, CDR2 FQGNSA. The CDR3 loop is CASSLDPGRSSTDTQYF. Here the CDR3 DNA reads TGTGCCAGCAGCTTAGATCCGGGACGAAGTAGCACAGATACGCAGTATTTT.

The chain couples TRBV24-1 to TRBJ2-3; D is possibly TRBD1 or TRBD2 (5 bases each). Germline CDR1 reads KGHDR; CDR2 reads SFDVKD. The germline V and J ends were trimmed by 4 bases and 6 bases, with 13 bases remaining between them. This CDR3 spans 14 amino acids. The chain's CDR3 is CATSDTTRDDTQYF. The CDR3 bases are TGTGCCACCAGTGACACTACCAGGGACGATACGCAGTATTTT.

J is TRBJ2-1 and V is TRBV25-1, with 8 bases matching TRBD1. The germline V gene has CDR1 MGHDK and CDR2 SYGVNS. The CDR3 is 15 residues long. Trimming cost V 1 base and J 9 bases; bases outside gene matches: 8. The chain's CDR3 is CASSEWGTGTIEQFF. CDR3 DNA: TGTGCCAGCAGTGAATGGGGGACAGGTACAATTGAGCAGTTCTTC.

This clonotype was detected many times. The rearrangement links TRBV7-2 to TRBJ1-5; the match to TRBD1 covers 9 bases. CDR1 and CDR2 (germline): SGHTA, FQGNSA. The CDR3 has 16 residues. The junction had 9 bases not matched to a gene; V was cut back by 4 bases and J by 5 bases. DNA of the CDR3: TGTGCCAGCAGCTCTTCCCGACAGGGGGGACATCAGCCCCAGCATTTT. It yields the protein CASSSSRQGGHQPQHF.

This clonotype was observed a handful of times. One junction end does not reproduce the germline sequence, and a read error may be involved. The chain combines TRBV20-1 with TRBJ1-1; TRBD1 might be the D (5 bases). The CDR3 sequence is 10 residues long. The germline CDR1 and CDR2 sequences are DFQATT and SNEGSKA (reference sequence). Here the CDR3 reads CSARDQQGHF. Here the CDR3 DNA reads TGCAGTGCTAGAGATCAGCAGGGCCACTTT.

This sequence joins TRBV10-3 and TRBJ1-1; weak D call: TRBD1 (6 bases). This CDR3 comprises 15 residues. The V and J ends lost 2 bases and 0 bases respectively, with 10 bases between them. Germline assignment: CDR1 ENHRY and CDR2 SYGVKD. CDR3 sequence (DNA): TGTGCCATCAGTGAGGCCAGGGGTATGAACACTGAAGCTTTCTTT. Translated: CAISEARGMNTEAFF.

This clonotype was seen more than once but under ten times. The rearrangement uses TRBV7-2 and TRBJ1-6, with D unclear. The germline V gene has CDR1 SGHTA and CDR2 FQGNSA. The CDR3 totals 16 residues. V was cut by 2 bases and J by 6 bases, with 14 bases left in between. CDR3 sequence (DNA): TGTGCCAGCAGCTTAATGTTTATGGCAGCTAATTCACCCCTCCACTTT. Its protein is CASSLMFMAANSPLHF. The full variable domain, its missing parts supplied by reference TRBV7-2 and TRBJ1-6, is GAGVSQSPSNKVTEKGKDVELRCDPISGHTALYWYRQSLGQGLEFLIYFQGNSAPDKSGLPSDRFSAERTGGSVSTLTIQRTQQEDSAVYLCASSLMFMAANSPLHFGNGTRLTVT.

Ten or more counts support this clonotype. The CDR3 DNA is TGTGCCAGCAGCTTTGGGACTAGCGGGAATGAGCAGTTCTTC. This codes for CASSFGTSGNEQFF. This chain uses TRBV7-9 with TRBJ2-1, with 12 bases identical to TRBD2. CDR1 is SEHNR and CDR2 is FQNEAQ in the germline V gene (reference sequence). The ends lost 3 bases at V and 7 bases at J; junction bases unmatched: 1. The CDR3 covers 14 residues.

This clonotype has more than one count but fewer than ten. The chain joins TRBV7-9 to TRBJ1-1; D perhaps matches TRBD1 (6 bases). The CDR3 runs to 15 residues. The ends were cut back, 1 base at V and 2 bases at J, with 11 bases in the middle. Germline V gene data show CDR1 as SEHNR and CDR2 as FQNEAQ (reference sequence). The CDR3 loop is CASSLGGGENTEAFF. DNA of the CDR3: TGTGCCAGCAGCTTAGGAGGGGGGGAAAACACTGAAGCTTTCTTT.